This TCR beta chain was sequenced in a study of blood T cell repertoires in COVID-19. Study overall: Donors in the United States, Italy and Spain gave samples during acute or convalescent COVID-19. PBMCs, B-cell-depleted T cells, or T cells provided the cDNA or gDNA that made up the material.

Per the study methods: Reference gene primer amplification gave estimated nucleated cell counts. The assay was immunoSEQ multiplex PCR, and TCRdb's table has in-frame clones only and misses some. That table supplies the V and J calls and clone size; D and trimming were determined from the DNA. The sample holds about 240,000 clones, approximately 78% seen once. The CDR3 spans 17 residues. CDR1 is SGHTA, CDR2 FQGNSA, per germline. V gave up 5 bases and J gave up 3 bases; unmatched junction bases: 12. Material for sequencing was peripheral blood. This receptor was taken from a young woman with acute or convalescent COVID-19. The V call is TRBV7-2, the J call TRBJ2-3, with 9 bases aligning to TRBD1. CDR3 sequence: CASSARQGGIKTDTQYF. In nucleotides, the CDR3 is TGTGCCAGCAGCGCTCGACAGGGGGGCATTAAAACAGATACGCAGTATTTT.